These 30 T cell receptor beta chains share one sample of origin, sequenced in a study of T cell responses to AZD1222 COVID-19 vaccine. Generated by immunoSEQ multiplex PCR, the TCRdb table keeps only in-frame clones and is missing some. The sample records about 130,000 clones, around nine tenths being singletons. The specimen was peripheral blood, collected on day 0 of AZD1222 vaccination. The receptors originated from an adult in good health.

This chain links TRBV7-9 with TRBJ2-7; D unresolved. Per the germline V gene, CDR1 is SEHNR and CDR2 is FQNEAQ (reference sequence). With 0 bases removed from V and 7 bases from J, the gap between germline ends came to 13 bases. The CDR3 extends over 14 amino acids. For the CDR3, the DNA is TGTGCCAGCAGCTTAGCCCCTTCCATTGGTGAGCAGTACTTC. This encodes CASSLAPSIGEQYF.

The chain has TRBV4-1 and TRBJ1-6, with TRBD1 identical over 7 bases. The CDR3 has 15 residues. Losses at the gene ends were 1 base for V and 7 bases for J; bases not matched to a gene: 4. The germline gives CDR1 MGHRA, CDR2 YSYEKL. CDR3 region: CASSQGDSINSPLHF. CDR3 DNA sequence: TGCGCCAGCAGCCAAGGGGACAGCATAAATTCACCCCTCCACTTT.

This clone was recorded only once. This chain uses TRBV12-5 with TRBJ2-3; 7 nucleotides match TRBD2. CDR1 is LGHNT and CDR2 is FRNRAP in the germline V gene. The trim removed 1 base at V and 7 bases at J, leaving 5 bases unmatched. This CDR3 contains 14 residues. The CDR3 sequence: CASGLEAGLNTQYF. The CDR3 bases are TGTGCTAGTGGTTTGGAAGCGGGACTTAATACGCAGTATTTT. Full variable domain (remainder filled in from reference TRBV12-5 and TRBJ2-3): DARVTQTPRHKVTEMGQEVTMRCQPILGHNTVFWYRQTMMQGLELLAYFRNRAPLDDSGMPKDRFSAEMPDATLATLKIQPSEPRDSAVYFCASGLEAGLNTQYFGPGTRLTVL.

This chain uses TRBV15 with TRBJ2-1; possible D gene TRBD2, 6 bases. Germline V CDR1 and CDR2: LNHNV, YYDKDF (reference sequence). CDR3 length: 11 residues. Trimming stripped 5 bases from V and 10 bases from J, with 9 bases between. The CDR3 spells CATSGGWEQFF. The DNA for the CDR3 is TGTGCCACCAGCGGGGGGTGGGAGCAGTTCTTC.

In this sample, this clone turned up many times. The genes are TRBV27 and TRBJ1-1, with 9 bases lining up with TRBD1. The CDR3 has 16 residues. Germline values: CDR1 MNHEY, CDR2 SMNVEV (reference sequence). With V trimmed by 5 bases and J by 4 bases, 11 bases remained unmatched. This CDR3 reads CASSPGQGSVSTEAFF. CDR3 DNA sequence: TGTGCCAGCAGTCCCGGACAGGGGTCGGTTTCCACTGAAGCTTTCTTT.

This rearrangement joins TRBV5-6 to TRBJ2-4; maybe TRBD2 (7 bases). V was shortened by 2 bases and J by 7 bases, with 13 bases between the two germline ends. Germline loops: CDR1 SGHDT, CDR2 YYEEEE. This CDR3 has 14 amino acids. The CDR3 DNA is TGTGCCAGCAGCTTAAGGGGGGGCTGGAACATTCAGTACTTC. This gives the protein CASSLRGGWNIQYF. The variable domain in full, completed from reference TRBV5-6 and TRBJ2-4, reads DAGVTQSPTHLIKTRGQQVTLRCSPKSGHDTVSWYQQALGQGPQFIFQYYEEEERQRGNFPDRFSGHQFPNYSSELNVNALLLGDSALYLCASSLRGGWNIQYFGAGTRLSVL.

The chain links TRBV7-9 to TRBJ1-5; D gene ambiguous. Trimming left V 5 bases short and J 5 bases short, with 10 bases between. The CDR3 consists of 13 residues. Germline V lookup: CDR1 SEHNR, CDR2 FQNEAQ (reference sequence). In nucleotides, the CDR3 is TGTGCCAGCAGCCCGCGAGTCGATCAGCCCCAGCATTTT. Its protein product is CASSPRVDQPQHF.

V gene TRBV7-9 combines with J gene TRBJ1-2; D is possibly TRBD1 (5 bases). Trimming left V 4 bases short and J 4 bases short, with 16 bases between. CDR1 and CDR2 from the germline V gene are SEHNR and FQNEAQ (reference sequence). This CDR3 has 15 residues. The CDR3 spells CASSSQDRLFYGYTF. CDR3 coding DNA: TGTGCCAGCAGCTCCCAAGACAGACTTTTCTATGGCTACACCTTC.

V is TRBV24-1 and J is TRBJ2-3, with TRBD2 as a possible D gene (7 bases). Trimming cost V 3 bases and J 2 bases, with 11 bases left between them. The CDR3 loop spans 15 amino acids. Germline V lookup: CDR1 KGHDR, CDR2 SFDVKD. CDR3 sequence (DNA): TGTGCCACCAGTGATCGAGGGGGGGACACAGATACGCAGTATTTT. Its translation is CATSDRGGDTDTQYF.

This clone was observed once. The chain links TRBV19 to TRBJ1-2; no firm D call. Germline V gene data show CDR1 as LNHDA and CDR2 as SQIVND (reference sequence). This CDR3 contains 18 residues. Trimming shortened V by 5 bases and J by 4 bases, and 26 bases separated the two germline ends. Here the CDR3 reads CASSHSLAGTTGRYGYTF. For the CDR3, the DNA is TGTGCCAGTAGTCACTCCCTGGCGGGCACTACTGGGCGCTATGGCTACACCTTC.

The rearrangement joins TRBV19 to TRBJ2-3, with D possibly being TRBD2 (5 bases). Germline CDR1 reads LNHDA; CDR2 reads SQIVND (reference sequence). V lost 1 base, J lost 0 bases, and 8 bases lay in between. This CDR3 is 15 amino acids long. The CDR3 loop reads CASSIVRTSTDTQYF. In nucleotides, the CDR3 is TGTGCCAGTAGTATAGTCCGGACTAGCACAGATACGCAGTATTTT.

J is TRBJ2-1 and V is TRBV12-5; D is ambiguous. Trimming cost V 7 bases and J 4 bases, with 5 bases left between them. Germline CDR1 and CDR2: LGHNT and FRNRAP. The CDR3 runs to 11 residues. The CDR3 nucleotides are TGTGCTAGTGCCCTGTACAATGAGCAGTTCTTC. It yields the protein CASALYNEQFF.

The rearrangement links TRBV6-5 to TRBJ1-1, with D maybe TRBD1 (6 bases). Trimming removed 4 bases from V and 1 base from J, with 16 bases in between. Per the germline V gene, CDR1 is MNHEY and CDR2 is SVGAGI. The CDR3 sequence is 16 residues long. DNA for the CDR3: TGTGCCAGCAGTTCAGGAACAGGGAGAGGGAACACTGAAGCTTTCTTT. Amino acids: CASSSGTGRGNTEAFF.

This chain connects TRBV11-1 to TRBJ1-2; D is unclear. V lost 3 bases to trimming and J lost 6 bases, with 11 bases between them. This CDR3 has 13 residues. The V gene's germline CDR1 is SGHAT and CDR2 FQDESV (reference sequence). CDR3 region: CASSFYRGDGYTF. The CDR3 DNA is TGTGCCAGCAGCTTTTACCGGGGAGATGGCTACACCTTC.

The J gene is TRBJ1-1, the V gene TRBV24-1, with TRBD1 as a possible D gene (5 bases). V dropped 4 bases and J dropped 0 bases, with 20 bases sitting between them. CDR3 size: 18 residues. Germline lookup yields CDR1 KGHDR and CDR2 SFDVKD. The CDR3 bases are TGTGCCACCAGTGACCCGGCCGGGGCCGGGGGAATGAACACTGAAGCTTTCTTT. Encoded protein: CATSDPAGAGGMNTEAFF.

The CDR3 loop reads CASSLSGTLNSPLHF. DNA of the CDR3: TGTGCCAGCAGCTTGTCTGGAACCCTTAATTCACCCCTCCACTTT. The rearrangement joins TRBV5-5 to TRBJ1-6; D remains ambiguous. With 1 base removed from V and 6 bases from J, the gap between germline ends came to 11 bases. The germline V gene has CDR1 SGHKS and CDR2 YYEKEE (reference sequence). The CDR3 has 15 residues.

In nucleotides, the CDR3 is TGTGCCAGCAGCCAAGCCAGACAGGGTACGCAGTATTTT. Its protein product is CASSQARQGTQYF. The gene calls are TRBV14 and TRBJ2-3, with 7 nucleotides matching TRBD1. The CDR3 sequence is 13 residues long. V was clipped by 1 base and J by 8 bases; unmatched bases: 3. Germline values: CDR1 SGHDN, CDR2 FVKESK.

The rearrangement uses TRBV27 and TRBJ1-5, with D perhaps TRBD1 (6 bases). Germline V CDR1 and CDR2: MNHEY, SMNVEV (reference sequence). The CDR3 consists of 12 residues. The V and J ends lost 11 bases and 7 bases respectively, with 15 bases between them. CDR3 in amino acids: CAVGGGPQPQHF. In DNA form, the CDR3 reads TGTGCCGTCGGGGGGGGGCCCCAGCCCCAGCATTTT.

This sequence joins TRBV30 and TRBJ1-1, with 10 bases identical to TRBD1. Trimming cost V 0 bases and J 5 bases; bases outside gene matches: 6. CDR1 and CDR2 (germline): GTSNPN, SVGIG (reference sequence). The CDR3 consists of 15 residues. The DNA of the CDR3 is TGTGCCTGGAGTGTTGGGGGGACAGGGGCGACTGAAGCTTTCTTT. Translating it yields CAWSVGGTGATEAFF. Using reference TRBV30 and TRBJ1-1 for the parts outside the CDR3, the full variable domain is SQTIHQWPATLVQPVGSPLSLECTVEGTSNPNLYWYRQAAGRGLQLLFYSVGIGQISSEVPQNLSASRPQDRQFILSSKKLLLSDSGFYLCAWSVGGTGATEAFFGQGTRLTVV.

V is TRBV5-1 and J is TRBJ2-7; D not certain. The CDR3 consists of 11 residues. The ends were cut back, 6 bases at V and 3 bases at J, with 7 bases in the middle. Germline V lookup: CDR1 SGHRS, CDR2 YFSETQ. The CDR3 coding sequence is TGCGCCAGCAAGGCCGACTACGAGCAGTACTTC. Encoded protein: CASKADYEQYF.

The chain employs TRBV20-1 and TRBJ1-1; weak D call: TRBD1 (6 bases). Germline CDR1 and CDR2: DFQATT and SNEGSKA (reference sequence). CDR3 length: 12 amino acids. Deletions cut 5 bases from V and 7 bases from J, with 14 bases between. The chain's CDR3 is CSARDRLSEAFF. CDR3 DNA: TGCAGTGCTCGTGACAGGCTCAGTGAAGCTTTCTTT.

The chain uses TRBV29-1 and TRBJ1-2; 7 nucleotides line up with TRBD1. This CDR3 region has 13 residues. Germline assignment: CDR1 SQVTM and CDR2 ANQGSEA. V lost 2 bases to trimming and J lost 5 bases; unmatched junction nucleotides: 5. In nucleotides, the CDR3 is TGCAGCGTTGAATTTGGGACAGATTATGGCTACACCTTC. This translates into CSVEFGTDYGYTF.

This chain joins TRBV6-2 or TRBV6-3 and TRBJ2-7; 7 bases agree with TRBD1. V was clipped by 0 bases and J by 3 bases; unmatched bases: 2. The CDR3 is made up of 14 amino acids. Germline assignment: CDR1 MNHEY and CDR2 SVGEGT. The CDR3 coding sequence is TGTGCCAGCAGTTACTCGACAGGGTTCTACGAGCAGTACTTC. It translates to CASSYSTGFYEQYF.

The CDR3 coding sequence is TGTGCCAGCAGCCAAGCCCTCCTGAACAACAGGGGTAACTATGGCTACACCTTC. Protein: CASSQALLNNRGNYGYTF. The V and J genes are TRBV4-2 and TRBJ1-2; 7 nucleotides match TRBD1. V gave up 1 base and J gave up 1 base; unmatched junction bases: 12. The CDR3 extends over 18 amino acids. The germline CDR1 and CDR2 sequences are LGHNA and YNFKEQ.

This chain joins TRBV10-1 and TRBJ1-1; possible D gene TRBD1, 5 bases. The length of the CDR3 is 16 residues. CDR1 and CDR2 (germline): WNHNN, SYGVQD (reference sequence). V lost 3 bases, J lost 7 bases, and 21 bases lay in between. The CDR3: CASSDRSNPKQGEAFF. CDR3 nucleotides: TGCGCCAGCAGTGACCGTTCCAACCCTAAGCAGGGTGAAGCTTTCTTT.

This chain joins TRBV7-2 and TRBJ1-5; D gene unclear. The CDR3 has 12 amino acids. The V gene's germline CDR1 is SGHTA and CDR2 FQGNSA. Trimming took 1 base from V and 6 from J, leaving 4 bases between them. For the CDR3, the DNA is TGTGCCAGCAGCTTAGACAGTCAGCCCCAGCATTTT. It yields the protein CASSLDSQPQHF.

This clone was detected only once. The V call is TRBV6-2 or TRBV6-3, the J call TRBJ1-2; D gene unclear. The CDR3 has 19 amino acids. V was shortened by 2 bases and J by 4 bases, with 26 bases between the two germline ends. Germline CDR1 is MNHEY and CDR2 is SVGEGT. CDR3 nucleotides: TGTGCCAGCAGTTACGGCTCATTGGCTCTTGGCGAAGCGACCTATGGCTACACCTTC. This translates into CASSYGSLALGEATYGYTF.

This clone was seen only once. The chain recombines TRBV29-1 with TRBJ2-1; possible D gene TRBD1, 6 bases. The CDR3 is made up of 13 amino acids. The V end lost 8 bases, the J end lost 5 bases, and 16 bases lay between the germline ends. The germline gives CDR1 SQVTM, CDR2 ANQGSEA. CDR3 region: CSLNTGQNNEQFF. The CDR3 region has the DNA TGCAGCCTCAATACCGGACAGAACAATGAGCAGTTCTTC.

This sequence joins TRBV4-3 and TRBJ1-6, with 9 bases matching TRBD1. This CDR3 is 19 amino acids long. From germline, CDR1 is LGHNA and CDR2 YSLEER. The V segment lost 0 bases and the J segment 4 bases; nucleotides outside the gene matches: 10. For the CDR3, the DNA is TGCGCCAGCAGCCAAGATCTCCTTCGGGGGACAGGGTATAATTCACCCCTCCACTTT. Translation gives CASSQDLLRGTGYNSPLHF.

J is TRBJ1-1 and V is TRBV9; D ambiguous. This CDR3 spans 17 amino acids. V was cut by 0 bases and J by 2 bases, with 17 bases left in between. CDR1 SGDLS and CDR2 YYNGEE come from the germline V gene. CDR3 in amino acids: CASSVAARTGPNTEAFF. The DNA for the CDR3 is TGTGCCAGCAGCGTAGCGGCCCGAACGGGTCCCAACACTGAAGCTTTCTTT.